This TCR beta chain was recorded in a study of regulatory T cells in long-lasting Graves disease. To make TCR beta libraries, researchers used iRepertoire HTBI primers and Arm-PCR of CDR3 regions. TCRdb recomputed calls from the multiplex PCR reads with MiXCR, one row per CDR3 protein. The sample carries about 540,000 distinct CDR3 sequences, 13% recorded once. CDR1 is SGHRS and CDR2 is YFSETQ in the germline V gene. The CDR3 is 17 amino acids. V was cut by 5 bases and J by 0 bases, with 15 bases left in between. The time point is: newly diagnosed GD, antithyroid drugs for less than 3 months. The TCR library was made from RNA that had been extracted from PBMCs in TRIzol. This sample was shared with a second study, whose subject was T cells in Graves' hyperthyroidism and ophthalmopathy. In that study: Carried out on the TCR CDR3, a first-round RT-PCR used the HTBI primer set.

This clonotype was sampled from a man aged 30-40 years with Graves disease. The sample was peripheral blood mononuclear cells (PBMCs), taken at new diagnosis, from a patient treated with antithyroid drugs. The chain joins TRBV5-1 to TRBJ2-6, with D perhaps matching TRBD2 (5 bases). CDR3 coding DNA: TGCGCCAGCAGGAGGCAGGACTCTTACTCTGGGGCCAACGTCCTGACTTTC. This translates into CASRRQDSYSGANVLTF.